The rows below give T cell receptor beta chains drawn from one sample of a study of T cell changes during pregnancy in multiple sclerosis. TCRdb's copy holds only in-frame clones and misses some; the assay was immunoSEQ multiplex PCR. Among 40,000 to 55,000 clones listed, 85% to 90% were seen once. The starting material was peripheral blood, obtained in the first trimester of pregnancy. The receptors shown here come from a female donor in good health, enrolled as a control in a pregnancy study. CDR3s include the opening cysteine and the closing phenylalanine or tryptophan. The D gene is left open where the match is weak. The size entry is marked missing in some rows and otherwise reads once, few, many or a size class.

V,size,J,D,CDR3,DNA
TRBV6-6,-,TRBJ2-3,-,CASSDPGSPGDTQYF,TGTGCCAGCAGTGATCCGGGATCCCCCGGGGATACGCAGTATTTT
TRBV5-1,once,TRBJ2-7,-,CASSVRDNYEQYF,TGCGCCAGCAGCGTCCGGGACAACTACGAGCAGTACTTC
TRBV5-4,once,TRBJ1-5,-,CASSQGGGRIDQPQHF,TGTGCCAGCAGCCAAGGGGGGGGGCGAATTGATCAGCCCCAGCATTTT
TRBV2,once,TRBJ2-3,TRBD2,CASAGEGLGTDTQYF,TGTGCCAGCGCTGGGGAGGGGCTGGGCACAGATACGCAGTATTTT
TRBV7-8,-,TRBJ1-3,TRBD1,CASSPGQGVDTIYF,TGTGCCAGCAGCCCTGGACAGGGGGTGGACACCATATATTTT
TRBV6-6,-,TRBJ1-1,-,CASRSGTEAFF,TGTGCCAGCAGATCCGGGACTGAAGCTTTCTTT
TRBV7-2,-,TRBJ2-2,-,CASSLVSVAGTGELFF,TGTGCCAGCAGCTTAGTCAGTGTCGCGGGCACCGGGGAGCTGTTTTTT
TRBV28,-,TRBJ1-1,-,CASSSIGQNTEAFF,TGTGCCAGCAGCTCAATTGGACAGAACACTGAAGCTTTCTTT
TRBV5-4,few,TRBJ2-2,TRBD1,CASSLETGYTGELFF,TGTGCCAGCAGCTTGGAGACAGGGTACACCGGGGAGCTGTTTTTT
TRBV27,-,TRBJ2-7,-,CASSLGTAYEQYF,TGTGCCAGCAGTTTGGGCACAGCCTACGAGCAGTACTTC
TRBV2,-,TRBJ1-2,TRBD1,CASSEGTGAYGYTF,TGTGCCAGCAGTGAAGGGACAGGGGCATATGGCTACACCTTC
TRBV28,-,TRBJ2-1,-,CASTPAGLSYNEQFF,TGTGCCAGCACTCCGGCGGGACTCTCCTACAATGAGCAGTTCTTC
TRBV2,-,TRBJ1-5,-,CASTRGRVSNQPQHF,TGTGCCAGCACCAGGGGAAGGGTCAGCAATCAGCCCCAGCATTTT
TRBV5-1,few,TRBJ1-1,TRBD1,CASRRGQGEYTEAFF,TGCGCCAGCCGGAGAGGACAGGGGGAATACACTGAAGCTTTCTTT
TRBV4-1,-,TRBJ2-1,-,CASSTFKGGQSYNEQFF,TGCGCCAGCAGCACCTTTAAGGGGGGACAGTCCTACAATGAGCAGTTCTTC
TRBV6-6,once,TRBJ2-7,TRBD1,CASSYGQGAYEQYF,TGTGCCAGCAGTTACGGACAGGGCGCCTACGAGCAGTACTTC
TRBV2,-,TRBJ2-5,TRBD1,CASRPGTGNRLGETQYF,TGTGCCAGCAGGCCCGGGACAGGGAATAGGTTGGGAGAGACCCAGTACTTC
TRBV30,-,TRBJ2-1,-,CAWSVQGVEQFF,TGTGCCTGGAGTGTACAAGGGGTAGAGCAGTTCTTC
TRBV14,-,TRBJ2-5,TRBD1,CASSPRTGTGAQYF,TGTGCCAGCAGCCCGAGGACAGGAACAGGGGCCCAGTACTTC
TRBV28,-,TRBJ2-7,TRBD1,CASRTGTATYEQYF,TGTGCCAGCAGGACCGGGACAGCAACCTACGAGCAGTACTTC
TRBV30,once,TRBJ1-2,TRBD1,CARGQGSDGYTF,TGTGCCCGCGGACAGGGGTCGGATGGCTACACCTTC
TRBV2,-,TRBJ2-7,TRBD1,CASSKERDSYEQYF,TGTGCCAGCAGTAAAGAGAGGGACAGCTACGAGCAGTACTTC
TRBV9,-,TRBJ2-5,TRBD2,CASSVGYSGGDQETQYF,TGTGCCAGCAGCGTTGGCTATAGCGGGGGGGATCAAGAGACCCAGTACTTC
TRBV7-2,-,TRBJ2-3,TRBD2,CASSSGTSGSRTQYF,TGTGCCAGCAGCTCCGGGACTAGCGGGTCCCGTACGCAGTATTTT
TRBV18,-,TRBJ1-3,TRBD1,CASSRSGGENTIYF,TGTGCCAGCTCACGGTCAGGGGGCGAAAACACCATATATTTT